These 20 T cell receptor beta chains originate from one sample sequenced in a study of blood T cell repertoires in COVID-19. This table comes from immunoSEQ multiplex PCR, and its TCRdb copy is limited to in-frame clones, with some not included. The sample includes 75,000 to 100,000 clones, 80% to 90% of them seen just once. The sample comprised peripheral blood. The source of these receptors is a human donor in a cohort sampled during active COVID-19.

The J gene is TRBJ1-5, the V gene TRBV6-4; 11 bases are shared with TRBD1. V was clipped by 9 bases and J by 3 bases; unmatched bases: 7. CDR1 is MRHNA and CDR2 is SNTAGT in the germline V gene. This CDR3 contains 15 residues. The CDR3 is CARTGTGGYNQPQHF. The DNA of the CDR3 is TGTGCCAGAACCGGGACAGGGGGTTACAATCAGCCCCAGCATTTT.

This clone appeared once. J is TRBJ1-6 and V is TRBV3-1 (or the pseudogene TRBV3-2), with D possibly TRBD1 on 5 matching bases. The CDR3 has 14 amino acids. In germline, CDR1 is LGHDT, CDR2 YNNKEL (reference sequence). Trimming cost V 5 bases and J 9 bases, with 14 bases left between them. CDR3 sequence (DNA): TGTGCCAGCAGCTTCTCAGGGTCCGGTTCACCCCTCCACTTT. Amino acids: CASSFSGSGSPLHF.

This clone appeared a single time. The V and J genes are TRBV19 and TRBJ1-1; a weak D match, TRBD1 (5 bases). This CDR3 has 17 residues. Trimming stripped 4 bases from V and 3 bases from J, with 21 bases between. Germline loops: CDR1 LNHDA, CDR2 SQIVND (reference sequence). DNA of the CDR3: TGTGCCAGTAGTAACCGCGGCAGGACAACTTGGGACACTGAAGCTTTCTTT. Protein sequence: CASSNRGRTTWDTEAFF. Together with reference TRBV19 and TRBJ1-1, the CDR3 gives the full variable domain: DGGITQSPKYLFRKEGQNVTLSCEQNLNHDAMYWYRQDPGQGLRLIYYSQIVNDFQKGDIAEGYSVSREKKESFPLTVTSAQKNPTAFYLCASSNRGRTTWDTEAFFGQGTRLTVV.

This sequence joins TRBV5-1 and TRBJ2-3; 8 bases match TRBD1. Unmatched junction bases numbered 4, after V lost 4 bases and J lost 0 bases. Germline values: CDR1 SGHRS, CDR2 YFSETQ. The CDR3 has 15 amino acids. CDR3 sequence: CASSPRTGSTDTQYF. The DNA of the CDR3 is TGCGCCAGCAGCCCTCGGACAGGGAGCACAGATACGCAGTATTTT.

This chain connects TRBV15 to TRBJ2-7; 9 bases line up with TRBD1. The CDR3 spans 14 residues. The germline gives CDR1 LNHNV, CDR2 YYDKDF (reference sequence). Losses at the gene ends were 6 bases for V and 4 bases for J; bases not matched to a gene: 7. This chain's CDR3 is CATSGTGTRYEQYF. DNA for the CDR3: TGTGCCACCAGTGGGACAGGGACCCGTTACGAGCAGTACTTC. Full variable domain (rest looked up from reference TRBV15 and TRBJ2-7): DAMVIQNPRYQVTQFGKPVTLSCSQTLNHNVMYWYQQKSSQAPKLLFHYYDKDFNNEADTPDNFQSRRPNTSFCFLDIRSPGLGDTAMYLCATSGTGTRYEQYFGPGTRLTVT.

This clone was detected only a few times. J is TRBJ2-7 and V is TRBV28; 8 positions match TRBD2. CDR3 length: 14 residues. The trim removed 7 bases at V and 0 bases at J, leaving 5 bases unmatched. The germline gives CDR1 MDHEN, CDR2 SYDVKM. The DNA for the CDR3 is TGTGCCAGCAATGGAGCGGGAGACTCCTACGAGCAGTACTTC. Its protein is CASNGAGDSYEQYF.

The gene calls are TRBV9 and TRBJ1-5; 7 bases agree with TRBD1. This CDR3 spans 13 amino acids. Germline trimming cut 3 bases from V and 7 bases from J; bases unmatched to any gene: 4. CDR1 SGDLS and CDR2 YYNGEE come from the germline V gene. CDR3 amino acids: CASSATGNQPQHF. CDR3 sequence (DNA): TGTGCCAGCAGCGCGACAGGGAACCAGCCCCAGCATTTT.

The chain carries TRBV5-1 and TRBJ2-3, with 7 positions matching TRBD2. The CDR3 loop spans 15 amino acids. CDR1 is SGHRS, CDR2 YFSETQ, per germline. J lost 2 bases, V lost 3 bases, and 6 bases had no gene match. The CDR3 reads CASSSGTTITDTQYF. The CDR3 DNA is TGCGCCAGCAGCTCCGGGACTACCATCACAGATACGCAGTATTTT.

This clone was recorded only once. The chain combines TRBV7-2 with TRBJ2-1; D is possibly TRBD2 (6 bases). The CDR3 length is 17 residues. Trimming removed 0 bases at V and 3 bases at J, with 15 bases between. Germline V gives CDR1 SGHTA, CDR2 FQGNSA. The CDR3 bases are TGTGCCAGCAGCTTAGCGCGGAGCGGGCCACTCTACAATGAGCAGTTCTTC. Translated: CASSLARSGPLYNEQFF.

The chain couples TRBV4-1 to TRBJ2-5, with 9 bases fitting TRBD1. Germline CDR1 and CDR2: MGHRA and YSYEKL. The CDR3 is made up of 16 amino acids. The junction had 6 bases not matched to a gene; V was cut back by 0 bases and J by 4 bases. DNA of the CDR3: TGCGCCAGCAGCCAAGATCAAGACAGGGGGGCAGAGACCCAGTACTTC. Its translation is CASSQDQDRGAETQYF.

The J gene is TRBJ2-7, the V gene TRBV20-1; 7 bases map to TRBD1. J gave up 7 bases and V 5 bases, and 5 bases lay outside the gene matches. Germline V gene lookup returns CDR1 DFQATT and CDR2 SNEGSKA (reference sequence). The CDR3 runs to 11 residues. Here the CDR3 DNA reads TGCAGTGCTGCCCGGGACAGAGAGCAGTACTTC. Protein: CSAARDREQYF.

This chain joins TRBV7-6 and TRBJ2-5, with TRBD2 matching over 10 bases. Germline CDR1 and CDR2: SGHVS and FNYEAQ. The CDR3 has 18 residues. V was pared by 4 bases and J by 6 bases, with 17 bases of the junction left unmatched. The CDR3 bases are TGTGCCAGCAGCTCCCGTGGACGGGAGCGGGGGGGCTTTAAGACCCAGTACTTC. This codes for CASSSRGRERGGFKTQYF.

The rearrangement links TRBV5-1 to TRBJ1-2; tentatively, D is TRBD1 (6 bases). Germline V gene sequence: CDR1 SGHRS, CDR2 YFSETQ. V was shortened by 0 bases and J by 6 bases, with 12 bases between the two germline ends. The CDR3 totals 14 residues. CDR3 sequence (DNA): TGCGCCAGCAGCTTGGCGGACAGCGACCATGGCTACACCTTC. It encodes CASSLADSDHGYTF.

The V call is TRBV7-3, the J call TRBJ2-1, with 8 bases matching TRBD1. V lost 5 bases to trimming and J lost 4 bases; unmatched junction nucleotides: 7. CDR1 and CDR2 from the germline V gene are SGHTA and FQGTGA. The CDR3 has 15 residues. CDR3 sequence (DNA): TGTGCCAGCAGCGTTAACAGGGGGGCTTACAATGAGCAGTTCTTC. This translates into CASSVNRGAYNEQFF.

The chain recombines TRBV7-6 with TRBJ1-2; no definite D call. The V and J ends lost 5 bases and 4 bases respectively, with 17 bases between them. Germline V gene lookup returns CDR1 SGHVS and CDR2 FNYEAQ. The CDR3 has 15 amino acids. The CDR3 loop reads CASSRLELDLYGYTF. The CDR3 nucleotides read TGTGCCAGCAGCCGACTTGAGCTTGACCTCTATGGCTACACCTTC.

The chain recombines TRBV7-6 with TRBJ1-1; D is undetermined. The V gene lost 4 bases and the J gene lost 0 bases, with 12 bases spanning the gap. This CDR3 region has 15 residues. Germline loops: CDR1 SGHVS, CDR2 FNYEAQ. DNA of the CDR3: TGTGCCAGCAGCTCCTACGCGGGTCTGAACACTGAAGCTTTCTTT. It codes for CASSSYAGLNTEAFF.

This clone appeared a single time. The chain uses TRBV6-5 and TRBJ2-5; 8 nucleotides match TRBD1. Unmatched junction bases numbered 8, after V lost 5 bases and J lost 3 bases. The V gene's germline CDR1 is MNHEY and CDR2 SVGAGI. The CDR3 loop spans 15 amino acids. The CDR3 here is CASSHGTGWEETQYF. In nucleotides, the CDR3 is TGTGCCAGCAGTCATGGGACAGGATGGGAAGAGACCCAGTACTTC.

CDR3 DNA sequence: TGTGCCAGCAGTTACAACTTTCCCACAGATACGCAGTATTTT. It codes for CASSYNFPTDTQYF. The rearrangement joins TRBV6-2 or TRBV6-3 to TRBJ2-3; D is undetermined. Germline CDR1 and CDR2: MNHEY and SVGEGT. The CDR3 loop spans 14 amino acids. Between the trimmed V and J ends, which lost 2 bases and 2 bases, there was a span of 8 bases.

The rearrangement joins TRBV11-3 to TRBJ2-1; 10 bases map to TRBD1. CDR1 and CDR2 from the germline V gene are SGHNT and YENEEA. With 5 bases clipped from V and 2 bases from J, the junction kept 6 bases outside the gene matches. The CDR3 length is 16 residues. The CDR3 here is CASSTGQGGPYNEQFF. CDR3 DNA: TGTGCCAGCAGCACTGGACAGGGGGGACCCTACAATGAGCAGTTCTTC.

The CDR3 DNA reads TGTGCCAGCAGGACAGGGGGTTTTTACGAGCAGTACTTC. Amino acid sequence: CASRTGGFYEQYF. The chain employs TRBV28 and TRBJ2-7, with 9 bases lining up with TRBD1. Germline V gene data show CDR1 as MDHEN and CDR2 as SYDVKM. J lost 4 bases, V lost 6 bases, and 4 bases had no gene match. The CDR3 totals 13 residues. Supplemented by reference TRBV28 and TRBJ2-7, the full variable domain reads DVKVTQSSRYLVKRTGEKVFLECVQDMDHENMFWYRQDPGLGLRLIYFSYDVKMKEKGDIPEGYSVSREKKERFSLILESASTNQTSMYLCASRTGGFYEQYFGPGTRLTVT.